The clone carrying this TCR beta chain appeared a few times. Its antigen is still unknown. These data come from a study of blood T cells in healthy people across ages. The V gene lost 7 bases and the J gene lost 4 bases, with 20 bases spanning the gap. Germline values: CDR1 LNHDA, CDR2 SQIVND (reference sequence). There are 17 residues in the CDR3. Study-wide points: The CMV status of each donor remained undetermined, and this could have confounded shifts in expanded clonotypes.

The use of a sample-barcoded 5' primer and a J-beta primer mix characterized a second PCR of roughly 6 to 11 cycles. MiXCR was run by TCRdb on the 5' RACE reads, yielding one entry per CDR3 protein. The sample records 1.5 million to 2 million distinct CDR3 sequences, 28% being singletons. Sequencing was performed on blood. This chain connects TRBV19 to TRBJ2-6, with D maybe TRBD2 (5 bases). This TCR came from a woman aged 25 to 39 in good health. The CDR3 protein is CASNKYPPGSGANVLTF. The CDR3 coding sequence is TGTGCCAGTAATAAATACCCCCCGGGGTCCGGGGCCAACGTCCTGACTTTC.